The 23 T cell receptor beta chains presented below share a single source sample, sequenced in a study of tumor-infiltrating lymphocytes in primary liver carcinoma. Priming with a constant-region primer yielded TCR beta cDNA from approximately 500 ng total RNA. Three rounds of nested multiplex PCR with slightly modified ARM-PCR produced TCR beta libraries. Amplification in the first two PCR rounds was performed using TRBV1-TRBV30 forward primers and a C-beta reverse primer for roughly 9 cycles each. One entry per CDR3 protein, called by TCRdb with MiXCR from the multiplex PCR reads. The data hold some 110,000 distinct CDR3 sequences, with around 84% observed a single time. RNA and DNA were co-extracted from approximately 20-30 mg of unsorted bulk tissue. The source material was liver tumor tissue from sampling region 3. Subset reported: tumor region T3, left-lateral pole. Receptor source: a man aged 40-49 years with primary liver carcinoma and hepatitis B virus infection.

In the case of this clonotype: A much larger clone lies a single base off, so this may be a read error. The CDR3 coding sequence is TGTGCCGGCAGTCTGGGACTAGCGGGGGAGACCCAGTACTTC. It is translated as CAGSLGLAGETQYF. The chain joins TRBV28 to TRBJ2-5, with TRBD2 matching over 13 bases. The germline V gene encodes CDR1 MDHEN and CDR2 SYDVKM. The CDR3 runs 14 residues.

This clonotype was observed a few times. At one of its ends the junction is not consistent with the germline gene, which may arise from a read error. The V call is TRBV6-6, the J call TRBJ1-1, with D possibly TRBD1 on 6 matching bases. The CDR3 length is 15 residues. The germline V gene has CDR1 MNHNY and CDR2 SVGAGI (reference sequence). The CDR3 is CASSIPSVRDTDAFF. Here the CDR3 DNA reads TGTGCCAGCAGTATTCCGTCGGTGCGGGACACTGATGCTTTCTTT.

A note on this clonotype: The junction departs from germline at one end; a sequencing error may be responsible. CDR3 loop: CPSSLDRGRRFYSEQFF. The CDR3 bases are TGTCCCAGCAGCTTAGATAGGGGCAGGAGGTTCTACAGTGAGCAGTTCTTC. J is TRBJ2-1 and V is TRBV11-2; either TRBD1 or TRBD2 may supply D (5 bases each). The V gene's germline CDR1 is SGHAT and CDR2 FQNNGV. The CDR3 loop spans 17 amino acids.

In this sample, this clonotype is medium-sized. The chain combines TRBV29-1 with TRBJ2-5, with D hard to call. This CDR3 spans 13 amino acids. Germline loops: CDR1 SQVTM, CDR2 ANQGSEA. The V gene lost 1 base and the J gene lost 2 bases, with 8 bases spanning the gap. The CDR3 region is CSVEASVQETQYF. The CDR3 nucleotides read TGCAGCGTTGAAGCCTCGGTACAAGAGACCCAGTACTTC. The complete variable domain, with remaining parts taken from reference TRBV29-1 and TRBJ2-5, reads SAVISQKPSRDICQRGTSLTIQCQVDSQVTMMFWYRQQPGQSLTLIATANQGSEATYESGFVIDKFPISRPNLTFSTLTVSNMSPEDSSIYLCSVEASVQETQYFGPGTRLLVL.

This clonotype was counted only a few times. CDR3 sequence (DNA): TGTGCCAGCTCATCGGGGTTACAAGAGACCCAGTACTTC. It yields the protein CASSSGLQETQYF. J is TRBJ2-5 and V is TRBV18, with D tentatively TRBD2 (5 bases). Germline V CDR1 and CDR2: KGHSH, LQKENI. V was clipped by 5 bases and J by 2 bases, with 9 bases between them. This CDR3 has 13 amino acids.

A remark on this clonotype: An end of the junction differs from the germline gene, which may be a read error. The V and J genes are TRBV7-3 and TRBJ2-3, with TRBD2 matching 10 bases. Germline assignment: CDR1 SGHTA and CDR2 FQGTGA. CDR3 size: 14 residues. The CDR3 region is CGSSLAGGTVTQYF. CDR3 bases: TGTGGCAGCAGCTTAGCGGGAGGCACAGTTACGCAGTATTTT.

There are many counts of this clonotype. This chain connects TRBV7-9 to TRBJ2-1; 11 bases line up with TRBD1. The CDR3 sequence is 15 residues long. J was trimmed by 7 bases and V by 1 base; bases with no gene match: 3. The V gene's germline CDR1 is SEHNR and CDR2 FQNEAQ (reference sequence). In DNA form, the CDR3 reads TGTGCCAGCAGCTTAGGGGACAGGGGGAGGAATGAGCAGTTCTTC. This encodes CASSLGDRGRNEQFF.

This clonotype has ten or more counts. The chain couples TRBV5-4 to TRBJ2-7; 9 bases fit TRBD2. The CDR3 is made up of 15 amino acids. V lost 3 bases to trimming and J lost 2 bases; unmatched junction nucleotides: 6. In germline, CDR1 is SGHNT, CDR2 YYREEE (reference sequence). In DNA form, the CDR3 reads TGTGCCAGCAGCTCTACTAGCGGGCTTACCTACGAGCAGTACTTC. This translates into CASSSTSGLTYEQYF.

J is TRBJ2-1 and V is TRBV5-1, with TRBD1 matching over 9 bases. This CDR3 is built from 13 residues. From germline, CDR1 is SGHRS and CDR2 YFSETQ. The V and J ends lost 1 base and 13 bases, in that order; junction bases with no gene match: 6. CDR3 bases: TGCGCCAGCAGCTTGACAGGGGGCAATAAACAGTTCTTC. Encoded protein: CASSLTGGNKQFF.

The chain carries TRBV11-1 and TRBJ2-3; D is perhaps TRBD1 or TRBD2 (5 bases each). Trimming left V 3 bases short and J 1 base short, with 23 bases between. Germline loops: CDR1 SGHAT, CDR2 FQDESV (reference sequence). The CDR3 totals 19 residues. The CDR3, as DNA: TGTGCCAGCAGCTTTGGGGGAAGCCCTCTTGGAGCCCGCACAGATACGCAGTATTTT. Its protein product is CASSFGGSPLGARTDTQYF.

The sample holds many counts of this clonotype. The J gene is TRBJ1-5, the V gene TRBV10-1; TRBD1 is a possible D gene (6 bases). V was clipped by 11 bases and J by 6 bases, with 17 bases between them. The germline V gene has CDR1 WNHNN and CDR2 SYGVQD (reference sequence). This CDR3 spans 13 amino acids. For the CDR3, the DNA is TGCGCCTCTCCGGAGAGGGGGGTTCAGCCCCAGCATTTT. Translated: CASPERGVQPQHF.

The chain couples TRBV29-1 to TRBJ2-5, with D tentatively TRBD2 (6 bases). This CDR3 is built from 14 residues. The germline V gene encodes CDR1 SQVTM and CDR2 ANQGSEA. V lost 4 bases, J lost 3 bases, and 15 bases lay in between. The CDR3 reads CSVAAGTGEETQYF. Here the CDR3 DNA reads TGCAGCGTTGCTGCCGGGACTGGGGAAGAGACCCAGTACTTC.

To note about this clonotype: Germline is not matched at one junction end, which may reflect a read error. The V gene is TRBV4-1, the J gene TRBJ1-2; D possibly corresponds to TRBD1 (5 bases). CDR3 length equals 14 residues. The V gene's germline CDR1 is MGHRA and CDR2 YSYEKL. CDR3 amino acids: CASSQAAGNYGYTF. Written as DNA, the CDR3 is TGCGCCAGCAGCCAAGCTGCAGGGAACTATGGCTACACTTTC.

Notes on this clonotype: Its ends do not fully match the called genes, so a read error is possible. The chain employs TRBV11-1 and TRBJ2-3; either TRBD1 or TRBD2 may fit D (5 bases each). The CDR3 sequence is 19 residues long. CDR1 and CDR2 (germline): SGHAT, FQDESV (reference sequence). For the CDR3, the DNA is TGTGCCAGCAGCTCTGGGGGAAGCTTTGTTGGAGCCTGCACAGATTCGCAGTATTTT. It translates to CASSSGGSFVGACTDSQYF.

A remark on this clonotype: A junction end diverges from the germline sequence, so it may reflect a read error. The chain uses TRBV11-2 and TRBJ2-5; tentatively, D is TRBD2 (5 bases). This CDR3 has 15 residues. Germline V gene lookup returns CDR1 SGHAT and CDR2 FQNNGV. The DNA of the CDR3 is TGTGACAGCAGCCCCGTCGGGGTAGTCCCAGTGACCCAGTACTTC. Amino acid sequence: CDSSPVGVVPVTQYF.

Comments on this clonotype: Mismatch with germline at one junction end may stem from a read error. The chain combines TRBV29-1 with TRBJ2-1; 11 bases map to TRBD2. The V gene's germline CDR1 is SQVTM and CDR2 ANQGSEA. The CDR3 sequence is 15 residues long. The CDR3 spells CSVGVAGGFYNEQFF. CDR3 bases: TGTAGTGTTGGAGTAGCGGGAGGGTTCTACAATGAGCAGTTCTTC.

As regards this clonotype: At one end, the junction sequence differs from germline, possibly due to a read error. CDR3 region: CSAHGPGPTGELFF. The CDR3 DNA reads as TGCAGCGCCCACGGTCCGGGACCCACCGGGGAACTGTTTTTT. This chain uses TRBV29-1 with TRBJ2-2; D might be TRBD1 or TRBD2, each matching 5 bases. Germline values: CDR1 SQVTM, CDR2 ANQGSEA. This CDR3 has 14 residues.

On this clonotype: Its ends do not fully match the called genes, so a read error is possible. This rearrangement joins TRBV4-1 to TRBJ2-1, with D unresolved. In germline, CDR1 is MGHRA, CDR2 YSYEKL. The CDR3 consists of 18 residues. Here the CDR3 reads CASSQNPQRGPTYNEQFF. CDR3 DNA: TGCGCTAGCAGCCAAAATCCCCAACGAGGTCCCACCTACAATGAGCAGTTCTTC.

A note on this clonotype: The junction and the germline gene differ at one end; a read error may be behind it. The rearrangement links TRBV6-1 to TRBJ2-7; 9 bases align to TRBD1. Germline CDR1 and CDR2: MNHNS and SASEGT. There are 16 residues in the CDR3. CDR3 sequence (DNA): TGTGTCAGCACCCCACGGCCGGGACAGGGATCCTACGAGCAGTACTTC. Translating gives CVSTPRPGQGSYEQYF.

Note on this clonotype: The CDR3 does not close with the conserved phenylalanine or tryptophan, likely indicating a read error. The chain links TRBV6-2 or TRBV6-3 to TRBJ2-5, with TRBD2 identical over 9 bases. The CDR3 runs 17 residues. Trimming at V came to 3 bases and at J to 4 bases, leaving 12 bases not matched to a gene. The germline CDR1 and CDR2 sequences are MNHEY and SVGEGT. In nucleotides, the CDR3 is TGTGCCAGCAGTTATGGTTCAGCGGGAGGATGGGGAGAGACCCAGTACTAT. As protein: CASSYGSAGGWGETQYY.

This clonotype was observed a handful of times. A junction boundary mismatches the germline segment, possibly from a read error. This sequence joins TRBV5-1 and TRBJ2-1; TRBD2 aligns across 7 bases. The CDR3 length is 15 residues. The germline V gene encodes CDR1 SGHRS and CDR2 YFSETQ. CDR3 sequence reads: CASSLEGTNYNEQLF. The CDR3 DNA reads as TGCGCCAGCAGCTTGGAAGGGACTAACTACAATGAGCAGTTGTTC.

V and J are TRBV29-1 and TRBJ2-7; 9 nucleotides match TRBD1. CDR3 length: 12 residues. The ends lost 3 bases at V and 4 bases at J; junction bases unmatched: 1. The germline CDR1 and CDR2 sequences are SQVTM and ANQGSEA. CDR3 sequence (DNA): TGCAGCGTTGACGGGACAGGGTACGAGCAGTACTTC. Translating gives CSVDGTGYEQYF.

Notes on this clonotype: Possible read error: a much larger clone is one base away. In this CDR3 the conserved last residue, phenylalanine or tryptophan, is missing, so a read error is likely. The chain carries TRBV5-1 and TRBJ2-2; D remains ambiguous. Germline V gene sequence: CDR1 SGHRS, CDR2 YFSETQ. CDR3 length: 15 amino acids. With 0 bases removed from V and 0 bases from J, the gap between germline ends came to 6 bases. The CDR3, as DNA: TGCGCCAGCAGCTTGGGTGCCGCGAACACCGGGGAGCTGTTTTAT. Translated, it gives CASSLGAANTGELFY.